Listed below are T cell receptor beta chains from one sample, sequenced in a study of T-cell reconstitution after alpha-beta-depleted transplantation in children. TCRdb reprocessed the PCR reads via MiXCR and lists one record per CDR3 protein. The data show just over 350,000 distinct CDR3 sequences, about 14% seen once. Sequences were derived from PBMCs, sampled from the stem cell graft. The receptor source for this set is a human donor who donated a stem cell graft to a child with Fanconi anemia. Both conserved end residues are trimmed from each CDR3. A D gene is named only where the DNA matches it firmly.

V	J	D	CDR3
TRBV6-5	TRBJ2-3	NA	ASSYSSADTQY
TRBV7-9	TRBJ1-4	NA	ASSSGLPNEKLF
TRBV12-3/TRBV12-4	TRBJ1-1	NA	ASRTMTVNTEAF
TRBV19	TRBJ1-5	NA	AISMGGLQPQH
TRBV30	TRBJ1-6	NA	AWSVRGSRNSPLH
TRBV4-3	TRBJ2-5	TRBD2	ASSQSAGEETQY
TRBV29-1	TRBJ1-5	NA	SVGGLMGDSNQPQH
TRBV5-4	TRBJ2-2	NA	ASSPSPRLNTGELF
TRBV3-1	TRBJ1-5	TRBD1	ASSQNRGSNQPQH
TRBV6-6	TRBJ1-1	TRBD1	ASRDRMNTEAF
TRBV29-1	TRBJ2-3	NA	SVDTVDTQY
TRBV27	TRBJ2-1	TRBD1	ASSPYGTDSYNEQF
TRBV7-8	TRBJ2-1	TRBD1	ASSGQTGINEQF
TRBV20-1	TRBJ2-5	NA	SARGIGETQY
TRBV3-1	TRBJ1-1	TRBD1	ASSPLQGIDTEAF
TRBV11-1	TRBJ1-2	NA	ASSFLGGAGYT
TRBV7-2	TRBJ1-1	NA	ASTLNPPNTEAF
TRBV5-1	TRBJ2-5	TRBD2	ASSLGALAGAETQY
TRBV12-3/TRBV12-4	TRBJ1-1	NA	ASSLGTVVTEAF
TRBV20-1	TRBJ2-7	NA	SARAGYEQY
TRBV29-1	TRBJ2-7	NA	SAVQGYEQY
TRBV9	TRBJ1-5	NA	ASSPGGGNAPQH
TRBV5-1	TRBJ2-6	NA	ASSYYSPSGANVLT
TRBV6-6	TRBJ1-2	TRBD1	ASRTGGDGYT
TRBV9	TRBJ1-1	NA	ASSVQRDTEAF
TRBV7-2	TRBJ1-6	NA	ASSLNRLNSPLH
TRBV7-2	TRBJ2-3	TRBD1	ASSSPPRGLSTDTQY
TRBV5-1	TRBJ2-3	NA	ASSSPSQNTQY
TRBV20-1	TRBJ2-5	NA	SAKPHLTQETQY
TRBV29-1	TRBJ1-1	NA	SVEVVKGVTGAF
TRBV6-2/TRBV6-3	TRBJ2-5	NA	ASSLGPSRKTQY